This T cell receptor (beta chain) was documented in a study of shared clonotypes between healthy human individuals. V gave up 6 bases and J gave up 2 bases, with 17 bases separating them. Germline values: CDR1 SGHRS, CDR2 YFSETQ. The CDR3 sequence is 16 residues long. Libraries were prepared by immunoSEQ multiplex PCR; TCRdb keeps only in-frame clonotypes and omits some of them. The sample lists fewer than 600,000 clones; roughly 77% were seen once. The chain links TRBV5-1 to TRBJ2-2; maybe TRBD1 (6 bases). This clonotype was obtained from a woman in her forties in good health. Some clones in this sample may be carry-over from other donors' samples. The source material was PBMCs. CDR3 bases: TGCGCCAGCATGGCACCGGGACACCGCAACACCGGGGAGCTGTTTTTT. It translates to CASMAPGHRNTGELFF. Full variable domain (rest looked up from reference TRBV5-1 and TRBJ2-2): KAGVTQTPRYLIKTRGQQVTLSCSPISGHRSVSWYQQTPGQGLQFLFEYFSETQRNKGNFPGRFSGRQFSNSRSEMNVSTLELGDSALYLCASMAPGHRNTGELFFGEGSRLTVL.